This T cell receptor (beta chain) was recovered during a study of blood T cell repertoires in COVID-19. In germline, CDR1 is SGHAT, CDR2 FQDESV (reference sequence). The CDR3 is 15 amino acids. V shed 6 bases, J shed 1 base, and the junction held 9 bases outside the gene matches. The data were produced by immunoSEQ multiplex PCR, yet TCRdb's version contains in-frame clones alone and is incomplete. The sample shows some 150,000 clones, roughly 90% of them seen only once. The sequence derives from a woman in her 30s with acute COVID-19. The V call is TRBV11-1, the J call TRBJ2-7; 7 nucleotides align to TRBD1. Sequencing was done on a sample of PBMCs or T cells enriched from blood (not recorded which). CDR3 loop: CASSRALGQSYEQYF. The CDR3 DNA follows: TGTGCCAGCAGTCGCGCTTTGGGACAGTCCTACGAGCAGTACTTC.